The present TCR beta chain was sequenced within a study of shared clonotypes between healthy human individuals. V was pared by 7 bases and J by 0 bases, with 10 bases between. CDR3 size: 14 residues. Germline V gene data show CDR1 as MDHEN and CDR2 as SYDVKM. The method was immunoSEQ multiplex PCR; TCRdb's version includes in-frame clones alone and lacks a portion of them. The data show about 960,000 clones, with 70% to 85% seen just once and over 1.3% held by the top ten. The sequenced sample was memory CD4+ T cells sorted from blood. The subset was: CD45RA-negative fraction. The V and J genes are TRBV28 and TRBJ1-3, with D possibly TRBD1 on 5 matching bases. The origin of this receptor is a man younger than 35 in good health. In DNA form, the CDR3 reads TGTGCCAGCAACAGGCGGGACTCTGGAAACACCATATATTTT. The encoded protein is CASNRRDSGNTIYF.